This T cell receptor (beta chain) was retrieved from a study of blood T cell repertoires in COVID-19. Overall study context: Samples taken during acute and convalescent COVID-19 were collected in the United States, Italy and Spain. From T cells, B-cell-depleted T cells, or PBMCs came the material, which was cDNA or gDNA.

This clone appeared a few times. Seattle's enrolled individuals joined amid active infection and were then monitored longitudinally. Original processing methods: Using reference gene primer amplification, nucleated cell counts were estimated. Here immunoSEQ multiplex PCR was the method, and the copy in TCRdb shows in-frame clones only, minus some. The V and J calls and clone size are taken from that table; D and trimming were inferred from the DNA. The repertoire holds around 300,000 clones, with about 87% as singletons. The clonotype comes from a woman aged 30 to 39 with COVID-19, enrolled during active disease. Sequenced material: peripheral blood.

CDR3 DNA: TGTGCCAGCAGTTTATACAATGGCTACACCTTC. This encodes CASSLYNGYTF. V usage is TRBV28 and J usage is TRBJ1-2; D is unclear. The CDR3 contains 11 residues. The V end lost 1 base, the J end lost 6 bases, and 3 bases lay between the germline ends. Per germline, CDR1 MDHEN and CDR2 SYDVKM.